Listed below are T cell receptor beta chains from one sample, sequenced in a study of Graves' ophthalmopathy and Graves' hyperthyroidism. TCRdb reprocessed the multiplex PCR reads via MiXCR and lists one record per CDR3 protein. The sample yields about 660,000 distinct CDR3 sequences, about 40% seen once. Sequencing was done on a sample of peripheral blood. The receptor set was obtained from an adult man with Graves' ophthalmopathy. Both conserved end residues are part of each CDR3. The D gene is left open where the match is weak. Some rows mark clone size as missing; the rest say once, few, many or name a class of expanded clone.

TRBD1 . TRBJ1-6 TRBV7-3 TGTGCCAGCAGCATCGGGGGGGACAGCCTTTCTTCACCCCTCCACTTT CASSIGGDSLSSPLHF
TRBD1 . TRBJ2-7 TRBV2 TGTGCCAGCAGTGCGACAGGGTACTCGTTC CASSATGYSF
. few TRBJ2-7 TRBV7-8 TGTGCCAGCAGGACCATACAGGGTTCCTACGAGCAGTACTTC CASRTIQGSYEQYF
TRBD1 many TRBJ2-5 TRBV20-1 TGCAGTGCTACACAGGGGGCGGAGACCCAGTACTTC CSATQGAETQYF
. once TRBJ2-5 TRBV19 TGTGCCAGCAGCTCCTCCCCCCAGGGGGAGACCCAGTACTTC CASSSSPQGETQYF
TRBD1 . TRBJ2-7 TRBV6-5 TGTGCCAGCAGGGATTCGACAGGGTTCTACGAGCAGTACTTC CASRDSTGFYEQYF
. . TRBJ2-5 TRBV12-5 TGTGCTAGTGGTTACGGACAAGAGACCCAGTACTTC CASGYGQETQYF
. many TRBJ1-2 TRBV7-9 TGTGCCAGCAGCATAGGGGGTGACTATGGCTACACCTTC CASSIGGDYGYTF
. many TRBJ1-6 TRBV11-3 TGTGCCAGCAGCTTAGGAGAGGGTTTTGGGAATTCACCCCTCCACTTT CASSLGEGFGNSPLHF
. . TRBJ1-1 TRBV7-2 TGTGCCAGCAGGACCCCCTTCCAGAGGAACACTGAAGCTTTCTTT CASRTPFQRNTEAFF
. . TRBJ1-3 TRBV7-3 TGTGCCAGCAGCTTAACCGGGGCAGGTGGTCACACCATATATTTT CASSLTGAGGHTIYF
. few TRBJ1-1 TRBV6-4 TGTGCCAGCCGGTCGCAGGGGCGGGACACTGAAGCTTTCTTT CASRSQGRDTEAFF
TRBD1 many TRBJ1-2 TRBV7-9 TGTGCCAGCAGCTTAGCGGGTGACAGGGATGGCTACACCTTC CASSLAGDRDGYTF
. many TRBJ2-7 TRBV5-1 TGCGCCAGCAGCTCCGGATTTGGGACACTGAACGCCTACGAGCAGTACTTC CASSSGFGTLNAYEQYF
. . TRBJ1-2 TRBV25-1 TGTGCCAGCAGCAGCCAAGGGGCGTCCCGGGATGGCTACACCTTC CASSSQGASRDGYTF
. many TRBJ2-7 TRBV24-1 TGTGCCACCAGTGCACCGCGTCCAATCGGCGACTACGAGCAGTACTTC CATSAPRPIGDYEQYF
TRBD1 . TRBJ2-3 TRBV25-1 TGTGCCAGCAGCTTGACAGGGGGCGAAACAGATACGCAGTATTTT CASSLTGGETDTQYF
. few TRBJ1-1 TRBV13 TGTGCCAGCAGCTTGGGGAGACCAACCACTGAAGCTTTCTTT CASSLGRPTTEAFF
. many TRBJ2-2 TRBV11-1 TGTGCCAGCAGCTTAGCGCAGAACACCGGGGAGCTGTTTTTT CASSLAQNTGELFF
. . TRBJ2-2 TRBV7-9 TGTGCCAGCAGCTTCATGGCGCAGGGGAACACCGGGGAGCTGTTTTTT CASSFMAQGNTGELFF
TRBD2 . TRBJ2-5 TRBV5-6 TGTGCCAGCAGCTTTACTCCTAGCGGGGGGACGCAAGAGACCCAGTACTTC CASSFTPSGGTQETQYF
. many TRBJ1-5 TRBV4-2 TGTGCCAGCAGCGAAGGGAGTAGCAATCAGCCCCAGCATTTT CASSEGSSNQPQHF
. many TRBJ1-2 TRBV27 TGTGCCAGCAGTTTAGGGGGAGGGAATGGCTACACCTTC CASSLGGGNGYTF